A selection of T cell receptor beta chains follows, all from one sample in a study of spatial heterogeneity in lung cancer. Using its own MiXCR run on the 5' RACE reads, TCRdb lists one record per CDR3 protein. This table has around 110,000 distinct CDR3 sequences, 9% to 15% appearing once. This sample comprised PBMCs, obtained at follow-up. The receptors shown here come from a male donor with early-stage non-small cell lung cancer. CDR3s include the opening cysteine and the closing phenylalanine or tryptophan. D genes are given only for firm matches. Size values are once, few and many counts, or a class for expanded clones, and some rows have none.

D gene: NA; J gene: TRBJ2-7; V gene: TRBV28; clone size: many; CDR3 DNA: TGTGCCAGCAGTTCCACCTACGAGCAGTACTTC; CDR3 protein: CASSSTYEQYF
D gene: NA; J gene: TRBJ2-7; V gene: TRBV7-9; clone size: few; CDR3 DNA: TGTGCCAGCAGCTTAATCCCAATCGAGCAGTACTTC; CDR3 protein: CASSLIPIEQYF
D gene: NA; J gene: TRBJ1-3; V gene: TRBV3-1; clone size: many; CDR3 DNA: TGTGCCAGCACCGGATCGAGTCGAAACACCATATATTTT; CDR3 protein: CASTGSSRNTIYF
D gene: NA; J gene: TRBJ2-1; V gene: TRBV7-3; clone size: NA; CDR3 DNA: TGTGCCAGCAGCTTATCTGGTTCCTACAATGAGCAGTTCTTC; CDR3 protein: CASSLSGSYNEQFF
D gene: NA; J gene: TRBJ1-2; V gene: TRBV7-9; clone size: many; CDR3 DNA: TGTGCCAGCAGCTTTGGCGCTAGCTATGGCTACACCTTC; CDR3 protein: CASSFGASYGYTF
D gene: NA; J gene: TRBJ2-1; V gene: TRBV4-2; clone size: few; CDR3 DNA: TGTGCCAGCAGCCAGGGAGGGACAGACTACAATGAGCAGTTCTTC; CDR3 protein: CASSQGGTDYNEQFF
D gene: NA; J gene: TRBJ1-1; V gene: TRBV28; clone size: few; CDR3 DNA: TGTGCCAGCAGTCGGGGTGGAAGTCGAACTCACACTGAAGCTTTCTTT; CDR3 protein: CASSRGGSRTHTEAFF
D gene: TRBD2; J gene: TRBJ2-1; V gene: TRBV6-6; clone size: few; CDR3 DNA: TGTGCCAGCAGTTACCTCCCAGCGGGGGGTTCAAGGAATGAGCAGTTCTTC; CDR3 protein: CASSYLPAGGSRNEQFF
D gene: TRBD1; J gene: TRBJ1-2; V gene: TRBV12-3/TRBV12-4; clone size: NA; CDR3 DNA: TGTGCCAGCAGCGGGACAGGGCACTATGGCTACACCTTC; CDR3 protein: CASSGTGHYGYTF
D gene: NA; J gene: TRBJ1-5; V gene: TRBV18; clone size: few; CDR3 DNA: TGTGCCAGCTCACCACCTATGTCGGGGGGTGGCAATCAGCCCCAGCATTTT; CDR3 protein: CASSPPMSGGGNQPQHF
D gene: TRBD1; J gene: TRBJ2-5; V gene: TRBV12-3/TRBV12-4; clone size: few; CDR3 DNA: TGTGCCAGCAGTCAAGGACAGGGCGGAGGGTACCAAGAGACCCAGTACTTC; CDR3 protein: CASSQGQGGGYQETQYF